The following is a T cell receptor (beta chain) sequence with its context. The sample originates from a study of blood T cell repertoires in COVID-19. The wider study: Sites across the United States, Italy and Spain contributed samples from acute and convalescent COVID-19. Sources were T cells, B-cell-depleted T cells, or PBMCs; the material itself was cDNA or gDNA.

Original processing notes: Amplification of reference gene primers was used by the study to estimate nucleated cell counts. This table comes from immunoSEQ multiplex PCR, and its TCRdb copy is limited to in-frame clones, with some not included. For V, J and clone size, that table is used; D and trimming come from the DNA. Of 120,000 to 150,000 clones detected, 75% to 90% appear once; the ten largest clones hold 2.5% to 3.5%. With 5 bases removed from V and 7 bases from J, the gap between germline ends came to 18 bases. The CDR3 runs 15 residues. Germline CDR1 is SGHNT and CDR2 is YYREEE (reference sequence).

This chain connects TRBV5-4 to TRBJ2-2; possible D gene TRBD2, 5 bases. Sample: peripheral blood. This TCR came from a woman aged 60 to 75 with active COVID-19. In DNA, the CDR3 is TGTGCCAGCAGTCCCCCCTCATACGGGGACGGGGAGCTGTTTTTT. The encoded protein is CASSPPSYGDGELFF. The full variable domain, with the rest looked up from reference TRBV5-4 and TRBJ2-2, is ETGVTQSPTHLIKTRGQQVTLRCSSQSGHNTVSWYQQALGQGPQFIFQYYREEENGRGNFPPRFSGLQFPNYSSELNVNALELDDSALYLCASSPPSYGDGELFFGEGSRLTVL.